This entry concerns a single TCR beta chain. The time point: newly diagnosed GD, antithyroid drugs for less than 3 months. Isolated PBMC RNA provided the starting material for the TCR library. This record belongs to a study of regulatory T cells in long-lasting Graves disease. Study overall: Antithyroid drugs had been taken by newly diagnosed Graves' patients for under 3 months.

Investigators prepared the TCR beta libraries by applying iRepertoire HTBI primers and Arm-PCR of CDR3 regions. TCRdb itself ran the multiplex PCR reads through MiXCR, one entry per CDR3 protein. The table lists about 320,000 distinct CDR3 sequences, roughly 18% of them singletons. V shed 6 bases, J shed 5 bases, and the junction held 8 bases outside the gene matches. Germline V gene lookup returns CDR1 ENHRY and CDR2 SYGVKD. The CDR3 covers 15 residues. This clonotype was obtained from a female donor with Graves disease. The V and J genes are TRBV10-3 and TRBJ1-5; TRBD1 agrees at 9 bases. The sample here was peripheral blood mononuclear cells (PBMCs), taken at new diagnosis, from a patient treated with antithyroid drugs. The CDR3 DNA reads as TGTGCCATCAGCCCCGGGACAGGGATCGATCAGCCCCAGCATTTT. Amino acid sequence: CAISPGTGIDQPQHF.